What follows is one T cell receptor beta chain and its context. The repertoire was sequenced with immunoSEQ multiplex PCR; TCRdb's copy has only in-frame clones and lacks some. This sample has 950,000 to 1,100,000 clones, with about 75% found just once. These data belong to a study of shared clonotypes between healthy human individuals. V lost 7 bases and J lost 3, with 23 bases in between. Germline V gives CDR1 WNHNN, CDR2 SYGVQD (reference sequence). The CDR3 spans 17 residues. This chain connects TRBV10-1 to TRBJ2-3; tentative D call: TRBD2 (7 bases). Sequenced input: memory CD4+ T cells sorted from blood. Subset reported: CD45RA-negative fraction. The receptor's source is a young man in good health. The CDR3 reads CASTTSVGGPYTDTQYF. The CDR3 coding sequence is TGCGCCAGCACAACTTCAGTGGGGGGGCCTTATACAGATACGCAGTATTTT.